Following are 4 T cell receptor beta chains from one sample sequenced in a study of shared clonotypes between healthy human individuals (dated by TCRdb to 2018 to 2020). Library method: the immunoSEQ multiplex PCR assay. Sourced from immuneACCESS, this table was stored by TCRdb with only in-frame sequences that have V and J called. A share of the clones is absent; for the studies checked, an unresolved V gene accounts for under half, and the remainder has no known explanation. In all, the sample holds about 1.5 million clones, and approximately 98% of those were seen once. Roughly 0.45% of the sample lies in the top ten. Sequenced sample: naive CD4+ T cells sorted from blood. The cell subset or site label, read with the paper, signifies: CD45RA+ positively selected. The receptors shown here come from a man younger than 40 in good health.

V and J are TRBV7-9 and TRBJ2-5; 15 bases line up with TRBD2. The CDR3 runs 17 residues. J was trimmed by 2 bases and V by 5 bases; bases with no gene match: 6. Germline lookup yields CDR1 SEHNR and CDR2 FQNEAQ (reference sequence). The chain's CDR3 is CASSRTSGRAGQETQYF. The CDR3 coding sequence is TGTGCCAGCAGCAGGACTAGCGGGAGGGCCGGACAAGAGACCCAGTACTTC.

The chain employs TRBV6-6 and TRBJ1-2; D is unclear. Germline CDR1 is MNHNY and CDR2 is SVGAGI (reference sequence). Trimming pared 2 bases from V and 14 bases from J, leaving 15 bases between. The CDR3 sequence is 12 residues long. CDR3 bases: TGTGCCAGCAGTTACGACCAGTGGGCGAGTACCTTC. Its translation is CASSYDQWASTF.

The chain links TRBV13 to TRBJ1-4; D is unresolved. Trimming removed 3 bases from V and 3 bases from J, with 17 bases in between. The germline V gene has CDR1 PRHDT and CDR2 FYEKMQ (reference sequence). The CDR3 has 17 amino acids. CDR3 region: CASSFGSWQRSNEKLFF. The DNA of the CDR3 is TGTGCCAGCAGCTTTGGGTCGTGGCAGCGCTCTAATGAAAAACTGTTTTTT.

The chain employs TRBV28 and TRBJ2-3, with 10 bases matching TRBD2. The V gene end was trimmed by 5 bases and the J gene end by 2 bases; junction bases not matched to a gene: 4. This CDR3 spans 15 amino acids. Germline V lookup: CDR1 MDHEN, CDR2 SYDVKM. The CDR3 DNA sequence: TGTGCCAGCAGTCTTAGCGGGAGGCCCACAGATACGCAGTATTTT. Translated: CASSLSGRPTDTQYF.